This T cell receptor (beta chain) is drawn from a study of T cell responses to AZD1222 COVID-19 vaccine. The CDR3 contains 13 residues. Trimming left V 5 bases short and J 2 bases short, with 7 bases between. The protocol was immunoSEQ multiplex PCR, while the TCRdb copy is restricted to in-frame clones and leaves out a portion. The table includes 100,000 or so clones, about 89% detected once. The TCR originated in an adult in good health. V is TRBV12-3 or TRBV12-4 and J is TRBJ1-5; D ambiguous. The source was peripheral blood, collected on day 0 of AZD1222 vaccination. For the CDR3, the DNA is TGTGCCAGCAGTGACATTGGCAATCAGCCCCAGCATTTT. Its translation: CASSDIGNQPQHF.